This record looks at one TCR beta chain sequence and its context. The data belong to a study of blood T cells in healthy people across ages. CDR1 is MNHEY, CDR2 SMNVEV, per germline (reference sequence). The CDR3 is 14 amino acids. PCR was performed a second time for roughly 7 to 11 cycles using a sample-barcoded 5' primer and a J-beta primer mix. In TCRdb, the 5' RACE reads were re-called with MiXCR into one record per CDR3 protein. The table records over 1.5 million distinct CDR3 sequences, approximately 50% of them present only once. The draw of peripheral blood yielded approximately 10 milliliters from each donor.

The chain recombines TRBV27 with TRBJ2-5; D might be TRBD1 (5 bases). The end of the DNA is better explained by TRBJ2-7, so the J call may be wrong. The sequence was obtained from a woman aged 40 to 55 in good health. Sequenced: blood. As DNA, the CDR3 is TGTGCCAGCAGTTTGTCAAAGGGGCCCAACGAGCAGTACTTC. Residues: CASSLSKGPNEQYF.